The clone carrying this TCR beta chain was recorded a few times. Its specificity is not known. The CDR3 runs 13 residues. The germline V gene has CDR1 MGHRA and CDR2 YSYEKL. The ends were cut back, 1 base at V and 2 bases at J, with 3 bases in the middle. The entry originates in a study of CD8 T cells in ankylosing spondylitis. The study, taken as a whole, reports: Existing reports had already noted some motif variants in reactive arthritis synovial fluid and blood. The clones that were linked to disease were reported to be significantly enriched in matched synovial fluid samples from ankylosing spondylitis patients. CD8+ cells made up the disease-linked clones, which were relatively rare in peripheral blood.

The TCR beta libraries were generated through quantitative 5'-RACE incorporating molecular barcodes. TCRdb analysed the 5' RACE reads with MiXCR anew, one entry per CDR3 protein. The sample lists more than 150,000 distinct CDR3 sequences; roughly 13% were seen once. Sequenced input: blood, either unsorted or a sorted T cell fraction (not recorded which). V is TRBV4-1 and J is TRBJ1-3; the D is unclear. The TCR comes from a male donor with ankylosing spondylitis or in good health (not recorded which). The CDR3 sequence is CASSQGAGNTIYF. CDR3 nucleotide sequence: TGCGCCAGCAGCCAAGGGGCTGGAAACACCATATATTTT.